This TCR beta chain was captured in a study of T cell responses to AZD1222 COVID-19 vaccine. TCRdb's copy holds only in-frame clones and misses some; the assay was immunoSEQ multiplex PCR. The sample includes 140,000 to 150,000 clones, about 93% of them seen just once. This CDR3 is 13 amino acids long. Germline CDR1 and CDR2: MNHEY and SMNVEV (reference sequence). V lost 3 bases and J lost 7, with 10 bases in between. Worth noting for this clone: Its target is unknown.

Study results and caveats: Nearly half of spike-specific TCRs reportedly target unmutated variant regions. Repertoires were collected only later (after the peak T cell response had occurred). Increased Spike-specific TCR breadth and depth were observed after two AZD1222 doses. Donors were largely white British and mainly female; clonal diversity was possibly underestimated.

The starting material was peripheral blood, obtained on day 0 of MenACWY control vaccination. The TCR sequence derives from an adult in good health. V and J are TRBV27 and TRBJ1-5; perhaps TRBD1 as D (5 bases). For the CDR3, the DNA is TGTGCCAGCAGTTTTGCCACAGGACAGCCCCAGCATTTT. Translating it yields CASSFATGQPQHF.